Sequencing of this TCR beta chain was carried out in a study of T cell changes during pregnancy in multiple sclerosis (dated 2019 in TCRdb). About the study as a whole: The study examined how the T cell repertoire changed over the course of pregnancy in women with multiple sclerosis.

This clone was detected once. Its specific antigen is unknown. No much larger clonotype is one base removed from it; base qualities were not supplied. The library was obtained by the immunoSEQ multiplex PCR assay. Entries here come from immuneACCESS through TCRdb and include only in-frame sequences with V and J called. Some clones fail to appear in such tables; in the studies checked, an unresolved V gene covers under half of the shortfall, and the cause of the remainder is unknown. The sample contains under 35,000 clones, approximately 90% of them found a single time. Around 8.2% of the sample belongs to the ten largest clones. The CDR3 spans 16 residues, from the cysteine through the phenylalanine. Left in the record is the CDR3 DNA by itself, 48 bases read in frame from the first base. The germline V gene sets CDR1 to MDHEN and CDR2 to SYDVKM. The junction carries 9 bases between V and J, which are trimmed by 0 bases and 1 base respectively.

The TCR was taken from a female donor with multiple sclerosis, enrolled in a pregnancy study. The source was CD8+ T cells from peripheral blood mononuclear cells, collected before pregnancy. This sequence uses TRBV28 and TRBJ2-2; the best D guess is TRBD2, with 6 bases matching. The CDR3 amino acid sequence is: CASSLWAGRNTGELFF. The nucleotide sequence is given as TGTGCCAGCAGTTTATGGGCGGGGAGGAACACCGGGGAGCTGTTTTTT.